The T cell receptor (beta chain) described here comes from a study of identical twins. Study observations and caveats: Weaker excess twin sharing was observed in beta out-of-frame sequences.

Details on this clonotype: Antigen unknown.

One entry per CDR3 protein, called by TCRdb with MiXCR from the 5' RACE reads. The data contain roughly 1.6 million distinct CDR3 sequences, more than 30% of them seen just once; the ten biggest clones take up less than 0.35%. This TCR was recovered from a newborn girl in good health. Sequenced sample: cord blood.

The CDR3 loop reads CAISEWQPSPLHF. In nucleotides, the CDR3 is TGTGCCATCAGTGAGTGGCAGCCTTCACCCCTCCACTTT. V gene TRBV10-3 combines with J gene TRBJ1-6; D gene unclear. Germline V CDR1 and CDR2: ENHRY, SYGVKD. With 1 base removed from V and 9 bases from J, the gap between germline ends came to 7 bases. This CDR3 has 13 residues.